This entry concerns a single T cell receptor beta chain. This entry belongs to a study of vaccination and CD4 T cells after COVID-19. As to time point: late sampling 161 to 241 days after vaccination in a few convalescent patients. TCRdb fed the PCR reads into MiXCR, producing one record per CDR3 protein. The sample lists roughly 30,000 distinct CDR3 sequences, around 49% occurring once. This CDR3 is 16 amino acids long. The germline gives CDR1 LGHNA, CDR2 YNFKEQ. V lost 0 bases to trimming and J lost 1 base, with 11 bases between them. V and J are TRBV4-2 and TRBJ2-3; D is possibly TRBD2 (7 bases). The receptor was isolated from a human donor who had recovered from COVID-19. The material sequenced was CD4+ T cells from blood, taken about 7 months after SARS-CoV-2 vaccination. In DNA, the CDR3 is TGTGCCAGCAGCCAAGAAGGGGAGGGGGGCACAGATACGCAGTATTTT. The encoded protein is CASSQEGEGGTDTQYF.